The rows below give T cell receptor beta chains drawn from one sample of a study of OX40 agonist ivuxolimab in advanced cancers. Some clones are missing from TCRdb's copy, which holds only in-frame ones; the method was immunoSEQ multiplex PCR. The sample consists of roughly 50,000 clones, approximately 90% of them appearing once. Sequencing used CD4+ or CD8+ T cells sorted from blood, obtained in a trial of the OX40 agonist ivuxolimab. The receptor source for this set is an adult with an advanced solid tumor such as melanoma, head and neck, liver or kidney cancer. Both conserved end residues are part of each CDR3. The order of the fields is clone size, J gene, V gene, D gene, CDR3 protein, CDR3 DNA. A D gene is named only where the DNA matches it firmly. The size entry is marked missing in some rows and otherwise reads once, few, many or a size class.

>.|TRBJ2-1|TRBV5-1|.
CASSFAGDNEQFF
TGCGCCAGCAGCTTCGCAGGGGACAATGAGCAGTTCTTC
>.|TRBJ1-5|TRBV18|TRBD1
CASSQDRNQPQHF
TGTGCCAGCTCTCAGGACAGGAATCAGCCCCAGCATTTT
>.|TRBJ1-2|TRBV11-2|TRBD1
CASSFPKDRVSPYGYTF
TGTGCCAGCAGCTTCCCAAAGGACAGGGTCTCCCCCTATGGCTACACCTTC
>.|TRBJ1-4|TRBV5-4|.
CASSFRGEKLFF
TGTGCCAGCAGCTTCAGGGGCGAAAAACTGTTTTTT
>.|TRBJ2-3|TRBV9|TRBD2
CASSVGGRVHTDTQYF
TGTGCCAGCAGCGTAGGCGGGAGGGTGCACACAGATACGCAGTATTTT
>.|TRBJ1-2|TRBV5-1|.
CASSPSGGTNYGYTF
TGCGCCAGCAGCCCTTCGGGAGGAACCAACTATGGCTACACCTTC
>.|TRBJ2-7|TRBV10-3|TRBD2
CALRAGYSYEQYF
TGTGCCCTACGAGCGGGATACTCCTACGAGCAGTACTTC
>.|TRBJ2-7|TRBV7-7|.
CASSLAAAHYEQYF
TGTGCTAGCAGCTTAGCGGCAGCCCACTACGAGCAGTACTTC
>.|TRBJ1-2|TRBV27|TRBD1
CASSGTGWVNYGYTF
TGTGCCAGCAGCGGGACAGGGTGGGTGAACTATGGCTACACCTTC
>few|TRBJ1-2|TRBV28|.
CASSLQGYGYTF
TGTGCCAGCAGTTTACAGGGCTATGGCTACACCTTC
>.|TRBJ1-2|TRBV7-8|TRBD1
CARTGGKGYGYTF
TGTGCCAGAACAGGGGGCAAGGGCTATGGCTACACCTTC
>.|TRBJ2-7|TRBV6-5|TRBD1
CASSKAPGTGGEQYF
TGTGCCAGCAGTAAGGCCCCCGGGACAGGGGGCGAGCAGTACTTC
>.|TRBJ2-7|TRBV7-9|TRBD1
CASSWGYPTGPEQYF
TGTGCCAGCAGCTGGGGATACCCGACAGGGCCGGAGCAGTACTTC
>.|TRBJ1-1|TRBV6-5|.
CASNLRATTEAFF
TGTGCCAGCAATTTGAGGGCGACGACTGAAGCTTTCTTT
>.|TRBJ1-1|TRBV6-1|TRBD1
CASRTGGASNTEAFF
TGTGCCAGCAGGACAGGGGGCGCATCAAACACTGAAGCTTTCTTT
>.|TRBJ1-2|TRBV21-1|.
CASSKAAGTRRGYTF
TGTGCCAGCAGCAAAGCTGCCGGGACTCGCCGTGGCTACACCTTC
>.|TRBJ2-3|TRBV5-1|.
CASSLGNVDTQYF
TGCGCCAGCAGCTTGGGGAATGTGGATACGCAGTATTTT
>.|TRBJ2-1|TRBV7-2|.
CASSLDRDHEQFF
TGTGCCAGCAGCTTAGACAGGGACCATGAGCAGTTCTTC
>.|TRBJ1-6|TRBV2|.
CASRMDGDGSPLHF
TGTGCCAGCAGGATGGACGGGGACGGCTCACCCCTCCACTTT
>.|TRBJ2-2|TRBV5-1|TRBD2
CASSLDPRGGTGELFF
TGCGCCAGCAGCTTGGATCCGCGGGGGGGCACCGGGGAGCTGTTTTTT
>once|TRBJ1-4|TRBV28|.
CASSLGQGNEKLFF
TGTGCCAGCAGTTTGGGGCAGGGGAATGAAAAACTGTTTTTT
>.|TRBJ2-3|TRBV6-1|.
CASSEAPRGGVTQYF
TGTGCCAGCAGTGAAGCGCCCCGGGGTGGCGTCACGCAGTATTTT
>.|TRBJ2-2|TRBV9|.
CASSVVKGLSNTGELFF
TGTGCCAGCAGCGTAGTCAAGGGACTCTCGAACACCGGGGAGCTGTTTTTT
>.|TRBJ2-7|TRBV4-3|TRBD1
CASSLRDRVGEQYF
TGCGCCAGCAGCCTTCGGGACAGGGTCGGCGAGCAGTACTTC
>once|TRBJ2-7|TRBV7-9|.
CASSLSAGEQYF
TGTGCCAGCAGCTTATCGGCGGGCGAGCAGTACTTC
>few|TRBJ1-1|TRBV2|.
CASREYTEAFF
TGTGCCAGCAGGGAGTACACTGAAGCTTTCTTT
>.|TRBJ2-7|TRBV5-1|.
CASSLAGEQYF
TGCGCCAGCAGCTTAGCAGGCGAGCAGTACTTC
>.|TRBJ1-2|TRBV5-6|.
CASSLERVPYGYTF
TGTGCCAGCAGCTTGGAGAGGGTACCCTATGGCTACACCTTC
>.|TRBJ1-5|TRBV2|TRBD1
CASSAGGQGRRGNQPQHF
TGTGCCAGCAGTGCAGGAGGACAGGGTAGAAGGGGCAATCAGCCCCAGCATTTT
>.|TRBJ1-2|TRBV5-1|.
CASSLEGMRRTGYTF
TGCGCCAGCAGCTTGGAGGGCATGCGGAGGACCGGCTACACCTTC
>.|TRBJ2-7|TRBV4-1|TRBD1
CASSQPGQGGHGYEQYF
TGCGCCAGCAGCCAACCGGGACAGGGAGGCCATGGCTACGAGCAGTACTTC
>.|TRBJ1-4|TRBV5-1|TRBD1
CASSWGQGGEKLFF
TGCGCCAGCAGCTGGGGACAGGGTGGCGAAAAACTGTTTTTT
>.|TRBJ2-7|TRBV5-1|.
CASSLNTGLEQYF
TGCGCCAGCAGCCTAAATACAGGGCTCGAGCAGTACTTC
>.|TRBJ2-7|TRBV7-9|TRBD2
CASSSLAGGPSGEQYF
TGTGCCAGCAGCTCCTTAGCGGGAGGGCCCTCGGGCGAGCAGTACTTC
>.|TRBJ2-7|TRBV12-2|.
CASRLLPAGGPNEQYF
TGTGCAAGTCGCTTACTCCCAGCGGGAGGGCCCAACGAGCAGTACTTC
>.|TRBJ1-1|TRBV7-9|.
CASSLRREAEAFF
TGTGCCAGCAGCTTAAGGCGTGAGGCTGAAGCTTTCTTT
>.|TRBJ2-2|TRBV21-1|.
CASRYPSGGPEHRGAVF
TGTGCCAGCAGATATCCTAGCGGGGGCCCAGAACACCGGGGAGCTGTTTTT
>.|TRBJ1-6|TRBV11-2|.
CASSSLGGNSPLHF
TGTGCCAGCAGCTCCCTTGGGGGAAATTCACCCCTCCACTTT
>.|TRBJ2-4|TRBV28|.
CASSKNIQYF
TGTGCCAGCAGCAAAAACATTCAGTACTTC
>.|TRBJ1-4|TRBV2|TRBD1
CASSVSTGTFEKLFF
TGTGCCAGCAGTGTCTCGACAGGGACCTTTGAAAAACTGTTTTTT
>.|TRBJ1-4|TRBV7-9|.
CASSPLGAGEKLFF
TGTGCCAGCAGCCCATTGGGGGCGGGGGAAAAACTGTTTTTT
>.|TRBJ1-1|TRBV27|.
CASSFSTRLNTEAFF
TGTGCCAGCAGTTTCTCGACACGACTGAACACTGAAGCTTTCTTT
>.|TRBJ2-3|TRBV6-1|TRBD2
CASTAPGGNTDTQYF
TGTGCCAGCACGGCGCCGGGGGGGAACACAGATACGCAGTATTTT
>.|TRBJ2-1|TRBV5-4|TRBD2
CASSLQSGGYNEQFF
TGTGCCAGCAGCTTGCAGAGCGGGGGCTACAATGAGCAGTTCTTC
>.|TRBJ2-5|TRBV5-6|TRBD2
CASSLRLAGVRETQYF
TGTGCCAGCAGCCTTCGACTAGCGGGAGTCCGAGAGACCCAGTACTTC
>.|TRBJ2-1|TRBV5-4|TRBD2
CASISAGGRSDEQFF
TGTGCCAGCATCTCAGCGGGAGGCCGGTCCGATGAGCAGTTCTTC
>.|TRBJ2-5|TRBV11-2|.
CASSLGPWETQYF
TGTGCCAGCAGCTTGGGACCGTGGGAGACCCAGTACTTC
>.|TRBJ1-4|TRBV5-5|TRBD1
CASSLWGQGDEKLFF
TGTGCCAGCAGCTTGTGGGGACAGGGGGACGAAAAACTGTTTTTT
>.|TRBJ2-2|TRBV4-1|TRBD1
CASSQETGDTGELFF
TGCGCCAGCAGCCAAGAGACAGGGGACACCGGGGAGCTGTTTTTT
>.|TRBJ1-6|TRBV28|.
CASSLVRGILSLNSPLHF
TGTGCCAGCAGTTTAGTCAGGGGTATCCTCTCTCTTAATTCACCCCTCCACTTT
>few|TRBJ2-7|TRBV4-1|TRBD1
CASSLRDRVGEQYF
TGCGCCAGCAGCCTTCGGGACAGGGTCGGCGAGCAGTACTTC
>.|TRBJ1-5|TRBV6-1|.
CASSRLHEPQHF
TGTGCCAGCAGCCGACTACACGAACCCCAGCATTTT